These T cell receptor beta chains were read from a single sample in a study of blood T cells in healthy people across ages. TCRdb called the 5' RACE reads again in MiXCR, with one record for every CDR3 protein. There are 1.5 million to 2 million distinct CDR3 sequences in the sample; approximately 28% occur only once, and more than 6% lies in the top ten. The sequencing sample was made of blood. These receptors all come from a woman aged 25 to 45 in good health. CDR3s include the opening cysteine and the closing phenylalanine or tryptophan. D genes are given only for firm matches. The size entry is marked missing in some rows and otherwise reads once, few, many or a size class.

clone size	CDR3 length	V gene	D gene	J gene	CDR3 protein	CDR3 DNA
.	15	TRBV4-1	.	TRBJ1-5	CASSQVGGQGHPQHF	TGCGCCAGCAGCCAAGTCGGGGGGCAAGGACATCCCCAGCATTTT
.	13	TRBV6-4	.	TRBJ2-3	CASGRTSTDTQYF	TGTGCCAGCGGGAGAACAAGCACAGATACGCAGTATTTT
.	15	TRBV3-1	TRBD1	TRBJ2-7	CASSQDRGYRYEQYF	TGTGCCAGCAGCCAAGACAGGGGGTATAGGTACGAGCAGTACTTC
many	12	TRBV29-1	.	TRBJ2-5	CSVVPRIETQYF	TGCAGCGTTGTACCCAGGATAGAGACCCAGTACTTC
.	18	TRBV12-5	.	TRBJ1-1	CASSPGTKGWGLNTEAFF	TGTGCTAGTTCCCCAGGTACTAAAGGTTGGGGTTTGAACACTGAAGCTTTCTTT
.	12	TRBV2	.	TRBJ2-7	CASSEPSYERYF	TGTGCCAGCAGTGAGCCTTCCTACGAGCGGTACTTC
many	14	TRBV29-1	TRBD2	TRBJ2-1	CSISLGSGSYEQFF	TGCAGTATAAGTCTCGGTAGCGGGAGCTATGAGCAGTTCTTC
many	11	TRBV10-3	.	TRBJ2-1	CAIRAWDEQFF	TGTGCCATCAGGGCGTGGGATGAGCAGTTCTTC
many	15	TRBV2	.	TRBJ2-7	CASSEERAAGYEQYF	TGTGCCAGCAGTGAAGAAAGGGCAGCGGGCTACGAGCAGTACTTC
once	18	TRBV3-1	TRBD2	TRBJ2-3	CASSTSSGGPVSTDTQYF	TGTGCCAGCAGCACATCTAGCGGGGGGCCGGTTAGCACAGATACGCAGTATTTT
.	13	TRBV30	TRBD1	TRBJ2-6	CALQGSGANVLTF	TGTGCCTTACAGGGGTCTGGGGCCAACGTCCTGACTTTC
few	14	TRBV5-5	.	TRBJ2-5	CASTSGSVQETQYF	TGTGCCAGCACCTCCGGCTCCGTCCAAGAGACCCAGTACTTC
.	18	TRBV6-1	TRBD2	TRBJ2-1	CASSPGVVTSGIYNEQFF	TGTGCCAGCAGCCCCGGGGTGGTAACTAGCGGAATATACAATGAGCAGTTCTTC
few	16	TRBV21-1	.	TRBJ2-7	CASSEGPLPGLYEQYF	TGTGCCAGCAGCGAAGGACCGCTCCCGGGATTATACGAGCAGTACTTC
.	16	TRBV18	.	TRBJ1-5	CASSPPGVRSNQPQHF	TGTGCCAGCTCACCACCGGGGGTTCGTAGCAATCAGCCCCAGCATTTT
many	14	TRBV4-1	.	TRBJ1-2	CASSQEQGTYGYTF	TGCGCCAGCAGCCAAGAGCAAGGGACATATGGCTACACCTTC
.	17	TRBV29-1	TRBD1	TRBJ2-6	CSAISGTGGSGANVLTF	TGCAGCGCCATATCCGGGACAGGCGGTTCTGGGGCCAACGTCCTGACTTTC
.	13	TRBV12-3/TRBV12-4	.	TRBJ2-4	CASSYGTFNEQYF	TGTGCCAGCAGTTATGGGACTTTCAATGAGCAGTACTTC
.	13	TRBV20-1	.	TRBJ2-7	CSAWGGRSYEQYF	TGCAGTGCTTGGGGGGGGCGATCGTACGAGCAGTACTTC
.	16	TRBV15	.	TRBJ2-2	CATSRGGGILTGELFF	TGTGCCACCAGCAGAGGCGGGGGCATCCTCACCGGGGAGCTGTTTTTT
few	15	TRBV5-5	.	TRBJ1-5	CASSPTASSNQPQHF	TGTGCCAGCAGCCCGACAGCTTCAAGCAATCAGCCCCAGCATTTT
.	14	TRBV7-8	TRBD1	TRBJ2-5	CASSAQGGVETQYF	TGTGCCAGCAGCGCACAGGGGGGCGTGGAGACCCAGTACTTC
few	15	TRBV27	.	TRBJ1-2	CASSPYGESDNGYTF	TGTGCCAGCAGTCCCTACGGGGAGTCCGACAATGGCTACACCTTC
.	17	TRBV7-2	.	TRBJ2-1	CASSLVRGGGNYNEQFF	TGTGCCAGCAGCTTAGTTAGGGGAGGGGGAAACTACAATGAGCAGTTCTTC
.	13	TRBV20-1	.	TRBJ2-5	CSARGSGTETQYF	TGCAGTGCTAGGGGTTCAGGGACGGAGACCCAGTACTTC
.	16	TRBV18	TRBD2	TRBJ2-2	CASSPLGLGNTGELFF	TGTGCCAGCTCACCCCTCGGACTAGGGAACACCGGGGAGCTGTTTTTT
few	12	TRBV19	.	TRBJ1-1	CASITWGAEAFF	TGTGCCAGTATAACCTGGGGGGCTGAAGCTTTCTTT
few	14	TRBV20-1	.	TRBJ1-3	CSANDGRSGNTIYF	TGCAGTGCTAACGATGGACGGTCTGGAAACACCATATATTTT
many	13	TRBV7-2	.	TRBJ1-1	CASSLAWGTEAFF	TGTGCCAGCAGCTTAGCGTGGGGCACTGAAGCTTTCTTT
many	16	TRBV7-9	TRBD1	TRBJ2-7	CASSLSGQGNLYEQYF	TGTGCCAGCAGCTTATCGGGACAGGGTAATCTCTACGAGCAGTACTTC
few	17	TRBV6-6	.	TRBJ2-4	CASSYSTGGLAKNIQYF	TGTGCCAGCAGTTATTCGACCGGGGGGCTAGCCAAAAACATTCAGTACTTC
.	18	TRBV7-9	TRBD1	TRBJ2-7	CASSPGQGGWRALGEQYF	TGTGCCAGCAGCCCCGGACAGGGGGGTTGGAGGGCCCTCGGGGAGCAGTACTTC
.	13	TRBV2	.	TRBJ1-5	CASVREKDQPQHF	TGTGCCAGCGTGCGAGAGAAGGATCAGCCCCAGCATTTT
.	16	TRBV7-6	.	TRBJ1-6	CVSSLGRTENNSPLHF	TGTGTCAGCAGCTTAGGGCGGACAGAGAATAATTCACCCCTCCACTTT
.	15	TRBV29-1	.	TRBJ1-4	CSVVPGALTNEKLFF	TGCAGCGTTGTACCAGGGGCGCTTACTAATGAAAAACTGTTTTTT
.	16	TRBV11-2	.	TRBJ2-7	CASSLGRDSSYNEQYF	TGTGCCAGCAGCTTAGGGCGGGACAGCTCCTACAATGAGCAGTACTTC
many	19	TRBV15	TRBD2	TRBJ2-5	CATSGTPGASGRYQETQYF	TGTGCCACCAGCGGAACTCCGGGGGCTAGCGGGCGTTACCAAGAGACCCAGTACTTC
.	13	TRBV29-1	TRBD2	TRBJ2-1	CSVELAGAYEQFF	TGCAGCGTTGAACTAGCGGGGGCCTACGAGCAGTTCTTT
.	12	TRBV29-1	TRBD1	TRBJ1-4	CSAWGDRGKLFF	TGCAGCGCTTGGGGGGACAGGGGAAAACTGTTTTTT
few	14	TRBV2	.	TRBJ2-6	CTSSGQEGANVLTF	TGTACCAGCAGTGGGCAGGAAGGGGCCAACGTCCTGACTTTC
few	10	TRBV12-3/TRBV12-4	.	TRBJ1-2	CASSSWGYTF	TGTGCCAGCAGCTCCTGGGGCTACACCTTC
.	14	TRBV7-2	.	TRBJ2-2	CASSLVLATGELFF	TGTGCCAGCAGCTTAGTCCTAGCCACCGGGGAGCTGTTTTTT
.	14	TRBV12-3/TRBV12-4	.	TRBJ2-2	CASAGTPNTGELFF	TGTGCCAGTGCCGGGACCCCGAACACCGGGGAGCTGTTTTTT